This TCR beta chain was captured by sequencing in a study of blood T cell repertoires in COVID-19. This CDR3 has 13 residues. Germline V gene data show CDR1 as SGHVS and CDR2 as FQNEAQ. Germline trimming cut 6 bases from V and 3 bases from J; bases unmatched to any gene: 1. Living in 24 US areas, the participants were between roughly 18 and 90 years of age. Cohorts were assigned according to the clinical history that participants reported. Resolution of symptoms, clearance, or two negative PCRs was present in recovered Cohort 3 donors. Clones were read by immunoSEQ multiplex PCR, and TCRdb kept only the in-frame ones, dropping some. Among roughly 300,000 clones listed, nearly 90% were seen once.

What was sequenced was PBMCs or T cells enriched from blood (not recorded which). The rearrangement joins TRBV7-8 to TRBJ1-4; 7 nucleotides match TRBD1. The origin of this receptor is a woman in her 30s who had recovered from COVID-19. CDR3 residues: CASRDRANEKLFF. CDR3 DNA sequence: TGTGCCAGCAGAGACAGGGCTAATGAAAAACTGTTTTTT.